One sample yielded the 32 T cell receptor beta chains listed below, sequenced in a study of T cell responses to AZD1222 COVID-19 vaccine. Assay used: immunoSEQ multiplex PCR; TCRdb lists only in-frame clones, some missing. The data contain about 48,000 clones, 65% to 90% of them singletons. Sequenced material: peripheral blood, taken 28 days after the second AZD1222 dose. These receptors were collected from an adult who received the AZD1222 COVID-19 vaccine.

The rearrangement links TRBV7-8 to TRBJ1-2; 7 nucleotides match TRBD1. The CDR3 has 14 amino acids. The V gene end was trimmed by 5 bases and the J gene end by 2 bases; junction bases not matched to a gene: 5. CDR1 is SGHVS, CDR2 FQNEAQ, per germline. The CDR3 is CASSPRGRNYGYTF. CDR3 bases: TGTGCCAGCAGCCCCAGGGGGAGGAACTATGGCTACACCTTC. Full variable domain (missing parts from reference TRBV7-8 and TRBJ1-2): GAGVSQSPRYKVAKRGQDVALRCDPISGHVSLFWYQQALGQGPEFLTYFQNEAQLDKSGLPSDRFFAERPEGSVSTLKIQRTQQEDSAVYLCASSPRGRNYGYTFGSGTRLTVV.

This chain uses TRBV28 with TRBJ1-3; D uncertain. This CDR3 has 16 residues. Germline V gene data show CDR1 as MDHEN and CDR2 as SYDVKM. V gave up 1 base and J gave up 0 bases, with 10 bases separating them. In DNA, the CDR3 is TGTGCCAGCAGTTTATTGGGTGTGAGCTCTGGAAACACCATATATTTT. It translates to CASSLLGVSSGNTIYF.

The rearrangement uses TRBV7-9 and TRBJ1-5; D is perhaps TRBD1 (5 bases). This CDR3 is 16 amino acids long. Germline CDR1 is SEHNR and CDR2 is FQNEAQ (reference sequence). V shed 1 base and J shed 5 bases, with 15 bases lying between them. The CDR3 DNA follows: TGTGCCAGCAGCTTAGGGGCAGGGCAGTTCCATCAGCCCCAGCATTTT. The encoded protein is CASSLGAGQFHQPQHF.

J is TRBJ2-2 and V is TRBV11-2, with TRBD2 matching over 9 bases. After removal of 4 bases from V and 6 bases from J, the junction contained 9 bases not matched to a gene. Germline loops: CDR1 SGHAT, CDR2 FQNNGV. The CDR3 is 16 amino acids. As DNA, the CDR3 is TGTGCCAGCAGCTCCCCAGGGGCGGGAGGGCCCGGGGAGCTGTTTTTT. It codes for CASSSPGAGGPGELFF. The full variable domain, with the rest looked up from reference TRBV11-2 and TRBJ2-2, is EAGVAQSPRYKIIEKRQSVAFWCNPISGHATLYWYQQILGQGPKLLIQFQNNGVVDDSQLPKDRFSAERLKGVDSTLKIQPAKLEDSAVYLCASSSPGAGGPGELFFGEGSRLTVL.

The chain recombines TRBV18 with TRBJ1-4; D unresolved. V was cut by 1 base and J by 15 bases, with 18 bases left in between. The germline CDR1 and CDR2 sequences are KGHSH and LQKENI. The CDR3 is 14 amino acids. This chain's CDR3 is CASSPLSDNEGLFF. The DNA for the CDR3 is TGTGCCAGCTCACCACTCTCGGATAATGAAGGGTTGTTTTTT.

The chain carries TRBV11-3 and TRBJ1-1; D perhaps matches TRBD1 (5 bases). Trimming took off 4 bases at V and 1 base at J, with 13 bases between the two ends. Germline CDR1 reads SGHNT; CDR2 reads YENEEA. The CDR3 is made up of 15 amino acids. The DNA of the CDR3 is TGTGCCAGCAGCTCCTCTCGGGGGGGGAACACTGAAGCTTTCTTT. Protein: CASSSSRGGNTEAFF.

This chain joins TRBV11-3 and TRBJ2-5; D might be TRBD2 (5 bases). CDR1 SGHNT and CDR2 YENEEA come from the germline V gene. Trimming stripped 1 base from V and 9 bases from J, with 15 bases between. There are 14 residues in the CDR3. The CDR3 reads CASSLVALTWAQYF. As DNA, the CDR3 is TGTGCCAGCAGCTTAGTAGCGCTCACATGGGCCCAGTACTTC. Full variable domain (rest looked up from reference TRBV11-3 and TRBJ2-5): EAGVVQSPRYKIIEKKQPVAFWCNPISGHNTLYWYLQNLGQGPELLIRYENEEAVDDSQLPKDRFSAERLKGVDSTLKIQPAELGDSAVYLCASSLVALTWAQYFGPGTRLLVL.

The chain uses TRBV30 and TRBJ2-1; TRBD1 might be the D (5 bases). The length of the CDR3 is 14 residues. Deletions cut 4 bases from V and 8 bases from J, with 18 bases between. CDR1 and CDR2 from the germline V gene are GTSNPN and SVGIG (reference sequence). CDR3 in amino acids: CAWTAAGQFHEQFF. For the CDR3, the DNA is TGTGCCTGGACGGCGGCAGGGCAATTTCATGAGCAGTTCTTC.

V gene TRBV18 combines with J gene TRBJ1-2; no definite D call. Trimming removed 2 bases at V and 0 bases at J, with 13 bases between. The CDR3 length is 16 residues. Germline V lookup: CDR1 KGHSH, CDR2 LQKENI. The CDR3 loop reads CASSPVRGPSNYGYTF. The CDR3 DNA sequence: TGTGCCAGCTCACCAGTCAGAGGGCCTTCTAACTATGGCTACACCTTC.

The rearrangement uses TRBV27 and TRBJ2-7; D is uncertain. CDR1 MNHEY and CDR2 SMNVEV come from the germline V gene (reference sequence). The CDR3 loop spans 15 amino acids. V lost 0 bases, J lost 0 bases, and 9 bases lay in between. For the CDR3, the DNA is TGTGCCAGCAGTTTATCTGTAGGAGACTCCTACGAGCAGTACTTC. Residues: CASSLSVGDSYEQYF.

The gene calls are TRBV9 and TRBJ2-7; D is unresolved. The ends were cut back, 0 bases at V and 2 bases at J, with 12 bases in the middle. This CDR3 is 15 amino acids long. Germline CDR1 and CDR2: SGDLS and YYNGEE. The CDR3 DNA sequence: TGTGCCAGCAGCGTAGACGACGTTACTGCCTACGAGCAGTACTTC. Translation gives CASSVDDVTAYEQYF.

The chain couples TRBV9 to TRBJ1-6; D unclear. The CDR3 totals 12 residues. Trimming shortened V by 3 bases and J by 10 bases, and 8 bases separated the two germline ends. Germline-derived CDR1 and CDR2 are SGDLS and YYNGEE. The CDR3 DNA is TGTGCCAGCAGCGCCAGTGGGTCACCCCTCCACTTT. This codes for CASSASGSPLHF.

This chain joins TRBV27 and TRBJ2-5; 7 bases map to TRBD1. V trimming: 6 bases; J trimming: 5 bases; junction bases outside the gene matches: 9. The CDR3 is 14 amino acids. From germline, CDR1 is MNHEY and CDR2 SMNVEV (reference sequence). In DNA form, the CDR3 reads TGTGCCAGCAGCCGACAGGGCACGGGGGAGACCCAGTACTTC. It yields the protein CASSRQGTGETQYF.

This CDR3 is CASRRGQLNSPLHF. In DNA, the CDR3 is TGTGCCAGCCGTCGAGGACAGCTTAATTCACCCCTCCACTTT. The chain uses TRBV19 and TRBJ1-6; D might be TRBD1 (6 bases). The CDR3 contains 14 residues. With 9 bases removed from V and 6 bases from J, the gap between germline ends came to 15 bases. Germline loops: CDR1 LNHDA, CDR2 SQIVND (reference sequence).

CDR3 sequence (DNA): TGTGCCAGCATCGCCTTTGACAGGACACCTCAAGAGACCCAGTACTTC. Translated, it gives CASIAFDRTPQETQYF. The chain joins TRBV2 to TRBJ2-5; the D gene is possibly TRBD1 (6 bases). The CDR3 length is 16 residues. In germline, CDR1 is SNHLY, CDR2 FYNNEI. Trimming removed 7 bases from V and 2 bases from J, with 20 bases in between.

CDR3 loop: CASSEDYNSPLHF. The CDR3 nucleotides are TGTGCCAGCAGTGAAGATTATAATTCACCCCTCCACTTT. This chain links TRBV6-1 with TRBJ1-6; unclear D gene. The CDR3 has 13 amino acids. The V gene lost 1 base and the J gene lost 4 bases, with 2 bases spanning the gap. Germline CDR1 MNHNS, CDR2 SASEGT.

V usage is TRBV18 and J usage is TRBJ2-3; no definite D call. The V gene lost 2 bases and the J gene lost 4 bases, with 7 bases spanning the gap. CDR1 and CDR2 (germline): KGHSH, LQKENI. CDR3 size: 13 residues. Written as DNA, the CDR3 is TGTGCCAGCTCACCAGGTACCCCAGATACGCAGTATTTT. This gives the protein CASSPGTPDTQYF.

A word on this clone: At one end, the junction sequence differs from germline, possibly due to a read error. J is TRBJ2-7 and V is TRBV28, with 9 bases that match TRBD2. Per germline, CDR1 MDHEN and CDR2 SYDVKM. CDR3 length: 12 residues. DNA of the CDR3: TGTGCCAGCAGAACCTCAAGCGGGGGGATGCACTTC. It yields the protein CASRTSSGGMHF.

The V call is TRBV5-8, the J call TRBJ2-2, with 10 nucleotides matching TRBD2. Germline V gene sequence: CDR1 SGHTS, CDR2 YDEGEE. V dropped 2 bases and J dropped 3; count of bases not matched to a gene: 7. This CDR3 region has 17 residues. CDR3 in amino acids: CASSFPLAGMDTGELFF. DNA of the CDR3: TGTGCCAGCAGCTTCCCACTAGCGGGAATGGACACCGGGGAGCTGTTTTTT.

V and J are TRBV5-1 and TRBJ2-2; D remains ambiguous. The CDR3 runs 14 residues. Trimming pared 0 bases from V and 4 bases from J, leaving 7 bases between. The germline gives CDR1 SGHRS, CDR2 YFSETQ. The CDR3 here is CASSLAQSTGELFF. The CDR3 nucleotides are TGCGCCAGCAGCTTGGCCCAGAGCACCGGGGAGCTGTTTTTT. Filled out from reference TRBV5-1 and TRBJ2-2, the complete variable domain reads KAGVTQTPRYLIKTRGQQVTLSCSPISGHRSVSWYQQTPGQGLQFLFEYFSETQRNKGNFPGRFSGRQFSNSRSEMNVSTLELGDSALYLCASSLAQSTGELFFGEGSRLTVL.

The J gene is TRBJ2-7, the V gene TRBV28; the match to TRBD2 covers 7 bases. V lost 3 bases, J lost 3 bases, and 8 bases stayed unmatched. Germline CDR1 is MDHEN and CDR2 is SYDVKM. This CDR3 region has 15 residues. The CDR3 spells CASSFSGLGNYEQYF. CDR3 in DNA: TGTGCCAGCAGTTTTTCAGGACTAGGGAACTACGAGCAGTACTTC.

The genes are TRBV4-1 and TRBJ1-5; D unresolved. Germline loops: CDR1 MGHRA, CDR2 YSYEKL. The CDR3 loop spans 16 amino acids. Trimming stripped 2 bases from V and 2 bases from J, with 13 bases between. The CDR3 sequence is CASSQSVGGGNQPQHF. As DNA, the CDR3 is TGCGCCAGCAGCCAATCGGTGGGCGGCGGCAATCAGCCCCAGCATTTT.

The count of this clone is one. The rearrangement uses TRBV7-2 and TRBJ2-7; 8 bases map to TRBD2. The CDR3 contains 16 residues. The germline V gene encodes CDR1 SGHTA and CDR2 FQGNSA. Trimming took 1 base from V and 0 from J; bases not matched to a gene: 5. This CDR3 reads CASSLDRGTSSYEQYF. Written as DNA, the CDR3 is TGTGCCAGCAGCTTAGATAGGGGGACTAGCTCCTACGAGCAGTACTTC.

The chain combines TRBV5-1 with TRBJ2-2; D uncertain. The germline gives CDR1 SGHRS, CDR2 YFSETQ. Trimming pared 4 bases from V and 1 base from J, leaving 14 bases between. The CDR3 loop spans 16 amino acids. CDR3 DNA sequence: TGCGCCAGCAGCACGGCCGGGTTATTGAACACCGGGGAGCTGTTTTTT. Residues: CASSTAGLLNTGELFF.

The chain couples TRBV30 to TRBJ2-7; D unresolved. CDR3 length: 13 amino acids. Trimming cost V 0 bases and J 1 base, with 7 bases left between them. Germline V gene data show CDR1 as GTSNPN and CDR2 as SVGIG (reference sequence). The CDR3 bases are TGTGCCTGGAGTGTAAGCACTTCCTACGAGCAGTACTTC. It is translated as CAWSVSTSYEQYF.

The rearrangement links TRBV9 to TRBJ2-7, with 7 nucleotides matching TRBD1. Per the germline V gene, CDR1 is SGDLS and CDR2 is YYNGEE. The V gene end was trimmed by 4 bases and the J gene end by 1 base; junction bases not matched to a gene: 5. CDR3 size: 14 residues. CDR3 in amino acids: CASSMGQWSYEQYF. The CDR3 DNA reads TGTGCCAGCAGCATGGGACAGTGGTCCTACGAGCAGTACTTC.

This chain connects TRBV9 to TRBJ2-2; tentative D call: TRBD2 (6 bases). Trimming removed 2 bases from V and 6 bases from J, with 14 bases in between. There are 15 residues in the CDR3. Germline CDR1 and CDR2: SGDLS and YYNGEE. The DNA of the CDR3 is TGTGCCAGCAGCGTCGCGGGGCATCAAGCCGGGGAGCTGTTTTTT. It codes for CASSVAGHQAGELFF.

This clone came up once. The genes are TRBV19 and TRBJ1-4; D is possibly TRBD1 (6 bases). Germline CDR1 LNHDA, CDR2 SQIVND (reference sequence). CDR3 length equals 18 residues. V lost 1 base and J 4 bases, leaving 19 bases between the germline ends. CDR3 coding DNA: TGTGCCAGTAGTATAGGGAGGGGGGGGCGCCCCGGTAATGAAAAACTGTTTTTT. Translated: CASSIGRGGRPGNEKLFF.

The V and J genes are TRBV9 and TRBJ1-3; 8 nucleotides match TRBD1. Germline loops: CDR1 SGDLS, CDR2 YYNGEE. This CDR3 contains 19 residues. The trim removed 2 bases at V and 0 bases at J, leaving 13 bases unmatched. CDR3 sequence: CASSVGDRGLTASGNTIYF. CDR3 sequence (DNA): TGTGCCAGCAGCGTTGGAGACAGGGGCCTCACTGCCTCTGGAAACACCATATATTTT.

This chain connects TRBV7-3 to TRBJ2-3, with D hard to call. This CDR3 is built from 15 residues. Trimming shortened V by 5 bases and J by 0 bases, and 12 bases separated the two germline ends. CDR1 and CDR2 (germline): SGHTA, FQGTGA. In DNA form, the CDR3 reads TGTGCCAGCAGCCTACAGAGCTCTAGCACAGATACGCAGTATTTT. It translates to CASSLQSSSTDTQYF.

This clone was seen once. The chain couples TRBV7-9 to TRBJ2-7; 10 nucleotides align to TRBD2. Trimming took 5 bases from V and 2 from J; bases not matched to a gene: 9. This CDR3 has 16 residues. The germline V gene has CDR1 SEHNR and CDR2 FQNEAQ (reference sequence). The CDR3 coding sequence is TGTGCCAGCAGCGACCTGACTAGCGGGTCCCCCTACGAGCAGTACTTC. Protein: CASSDLTSGSPYEQYF.

The V gene is TRBV19, the J gene TRBJ1-5; TRBD1 might be the D (5 bases). The CDR3 spans 16 residues. Germline V gene data show CDR1 as LNHDA and CDR2 as SQIVND (reference sequence). V was pared by 1 base and J by 3 bases, with 13 bases between. DNA of the CDR3: TGTGCCAGTAGTATAGCCCGAGGGACGGTCAATCAGCCCCAGCATTTT. Encoded protein: CASSIARGTVNQPQHF. The full variable domain, in which reference TRBV19 and TRBJ1-5 provide the parts outside the CDR3, is DGGITQSPKYLFRKEGQNVTLSCEQNLNHDAMYWYRQDPGQGLRLIYYSQIVNDFQKGDIAEGYSVSREKKESFPLTVTSAQKNPTAFYLCASSIARGTVNQPQHFGDGTRLSIL.